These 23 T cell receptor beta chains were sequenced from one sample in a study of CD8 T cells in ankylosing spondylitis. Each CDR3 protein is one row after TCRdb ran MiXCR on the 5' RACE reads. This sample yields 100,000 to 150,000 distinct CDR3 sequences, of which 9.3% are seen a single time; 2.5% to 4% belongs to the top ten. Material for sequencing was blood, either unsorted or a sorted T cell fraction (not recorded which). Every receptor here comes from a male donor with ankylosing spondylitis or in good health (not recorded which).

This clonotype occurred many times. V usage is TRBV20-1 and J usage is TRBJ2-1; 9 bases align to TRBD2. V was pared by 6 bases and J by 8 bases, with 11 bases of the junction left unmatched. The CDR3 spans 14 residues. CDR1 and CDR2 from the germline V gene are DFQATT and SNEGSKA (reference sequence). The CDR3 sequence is CSASYSGSGHEQFF. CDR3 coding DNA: TGCAGTGCGAGTTATAGCGGGAGCGGGCATGAGCAGTTCTTC.

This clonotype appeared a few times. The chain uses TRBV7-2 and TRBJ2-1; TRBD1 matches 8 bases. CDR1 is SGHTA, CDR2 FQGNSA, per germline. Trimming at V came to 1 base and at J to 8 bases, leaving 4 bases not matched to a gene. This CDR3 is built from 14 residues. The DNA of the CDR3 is TGTGCCAGCAGCTTAGTCCCAGGGGGCCATGAGCAGTTCTTC. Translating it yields CASSLVPGGHEQFF. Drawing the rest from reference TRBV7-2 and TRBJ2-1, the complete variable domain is GAGVSQSPSNKVTEKGKDVELRCDPISGHTALYWYRQSLGQGLEFLIYFQGNSAPDKSGLPSDRFSAERTGGSVSTLTIQRTQQEDSAVYLCASSLVPGGHEQFFGPGTRLTVL.

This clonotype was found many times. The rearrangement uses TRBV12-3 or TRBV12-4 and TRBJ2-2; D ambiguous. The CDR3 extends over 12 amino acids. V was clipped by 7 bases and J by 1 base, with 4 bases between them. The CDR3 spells CASMKNTGELFF. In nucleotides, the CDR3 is TGTGCCAGCATGAAGAACACCGGGGAGCTGTTTTTT.

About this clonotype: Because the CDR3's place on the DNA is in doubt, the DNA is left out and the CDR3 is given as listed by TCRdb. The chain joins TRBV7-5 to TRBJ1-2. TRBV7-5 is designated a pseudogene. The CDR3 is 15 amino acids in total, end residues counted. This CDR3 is CISVPEALAEVGYTF.

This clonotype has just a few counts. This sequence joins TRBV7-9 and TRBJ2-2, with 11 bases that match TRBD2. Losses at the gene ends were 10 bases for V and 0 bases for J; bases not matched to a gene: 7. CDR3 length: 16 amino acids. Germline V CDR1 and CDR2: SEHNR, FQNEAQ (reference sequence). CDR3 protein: CANLAGGPSNTGELFF. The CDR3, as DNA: TGTGCCAACTTAGCGGGAGGGCCTTCGAACACCGGGGAGCTGTTTTTT.

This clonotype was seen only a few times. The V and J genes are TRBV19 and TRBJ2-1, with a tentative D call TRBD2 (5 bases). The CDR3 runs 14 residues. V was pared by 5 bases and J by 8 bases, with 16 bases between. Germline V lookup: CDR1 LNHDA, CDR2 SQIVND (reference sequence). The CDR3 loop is CASSPLGLVDEQFF. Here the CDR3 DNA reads TGTGCCAGTAGTCCCCTCGGACTGGTCGATGAGCAGTTCTTC. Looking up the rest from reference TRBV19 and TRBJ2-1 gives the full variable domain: DGGITQSPKYLFRKEGQNVTLSCEQNLNHDAMYWYRQDPGQGLRLIYYSQIVNDFQKGDIAEGYSVSREKKESFPLTVTSAQKNPTAFYLCASSPLGLVDEQFFGPGTRLTVL.

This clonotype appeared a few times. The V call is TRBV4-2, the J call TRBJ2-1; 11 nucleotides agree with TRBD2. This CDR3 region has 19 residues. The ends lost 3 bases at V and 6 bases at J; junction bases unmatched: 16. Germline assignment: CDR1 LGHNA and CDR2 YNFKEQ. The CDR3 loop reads CASSHPGLAGHDPLNEQFF. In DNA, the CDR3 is TGTGCCAGCAGCCACCCCGGACTAGCGGGCCATGACCCTCTCAATGAGCAGTTCTTC.

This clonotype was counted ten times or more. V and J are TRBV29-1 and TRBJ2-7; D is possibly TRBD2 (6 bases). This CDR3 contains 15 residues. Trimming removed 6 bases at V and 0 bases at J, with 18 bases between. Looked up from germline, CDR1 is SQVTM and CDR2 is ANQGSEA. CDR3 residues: CSVQARDGSSYEQYF. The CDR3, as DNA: TGCAGCGTCCAAGCTCGGGACGGGAGCTCCTACGAGCAGTACTTC.

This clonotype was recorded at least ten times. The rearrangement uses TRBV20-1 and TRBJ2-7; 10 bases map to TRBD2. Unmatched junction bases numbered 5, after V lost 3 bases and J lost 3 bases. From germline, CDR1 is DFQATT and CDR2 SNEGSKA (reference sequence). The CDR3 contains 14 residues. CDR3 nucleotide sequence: TGCAGTGCTAGGGGGACTAGCGTGTACTACGAGCAGTACTTC. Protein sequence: CSARGTSVYYEQYF.

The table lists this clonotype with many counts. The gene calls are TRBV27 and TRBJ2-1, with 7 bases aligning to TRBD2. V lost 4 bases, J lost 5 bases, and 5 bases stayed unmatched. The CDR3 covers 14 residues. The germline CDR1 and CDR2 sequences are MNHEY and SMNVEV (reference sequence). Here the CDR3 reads CASSSRDYNNEQFF. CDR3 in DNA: TGTGCCAGCAGTTCCCGGGACTACAACAATGAGCAGTTCTTC.

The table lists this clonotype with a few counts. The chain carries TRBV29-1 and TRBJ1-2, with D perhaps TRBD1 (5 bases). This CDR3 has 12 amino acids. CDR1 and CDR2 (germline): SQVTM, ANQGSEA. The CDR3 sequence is CGQWQGTYGYTF. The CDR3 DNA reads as TGCGGTCAATGGCAGGGCACTTATGGCTACACCTTC.

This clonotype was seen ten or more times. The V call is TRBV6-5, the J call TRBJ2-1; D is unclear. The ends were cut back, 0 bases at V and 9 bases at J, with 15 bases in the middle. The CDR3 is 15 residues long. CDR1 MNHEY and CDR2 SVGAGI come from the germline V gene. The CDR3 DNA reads TGTGCCAGCAGTTACTCGATTTGGGGTCCTGCTGAGCAGTTCTTC. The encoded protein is CASSYSIWGPAEQFF.

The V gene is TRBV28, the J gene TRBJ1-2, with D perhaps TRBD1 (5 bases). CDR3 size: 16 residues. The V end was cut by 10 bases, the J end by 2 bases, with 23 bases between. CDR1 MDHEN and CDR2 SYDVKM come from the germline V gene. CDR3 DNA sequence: TGTGCCATCACCGAGTCAGTTGGAGCAGGGAACTATGGCTACACCTTC. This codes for CAITESVGAGNYGYTF.

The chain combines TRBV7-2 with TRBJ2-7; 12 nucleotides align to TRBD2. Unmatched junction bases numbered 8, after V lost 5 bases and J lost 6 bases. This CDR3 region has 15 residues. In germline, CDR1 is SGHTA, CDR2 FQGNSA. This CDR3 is CASSTRLAGAGEQYF. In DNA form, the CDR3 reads TGTGCCAGCAGCACACGACTAGCGGGAGCGGGCGAGCAGTACTTC.

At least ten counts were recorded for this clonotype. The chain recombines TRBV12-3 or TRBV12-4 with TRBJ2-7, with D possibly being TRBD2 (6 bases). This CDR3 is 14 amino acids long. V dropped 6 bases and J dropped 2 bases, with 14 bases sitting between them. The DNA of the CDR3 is TGTGCCAGCAGCCTCCAGCGGGCAACCTACGAGCAGTACTTC. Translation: CASSLQRATYEQYF.

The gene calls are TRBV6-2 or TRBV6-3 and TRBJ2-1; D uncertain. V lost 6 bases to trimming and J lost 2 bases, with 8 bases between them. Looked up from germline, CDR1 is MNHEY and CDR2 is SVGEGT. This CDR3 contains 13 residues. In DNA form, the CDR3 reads TGTGCCAGCAGAAGTAGCACCTACAATGAGCAGTTCTTC. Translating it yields CASRSSTYNEQFF.

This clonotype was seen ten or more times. The chain's CDR3 is CSVEDYSGAFYNEQFF. The CDR3 DNA is TGCAGCGTTGAAGATTACAGCGGGGCGTTCTACAATGAGCAGTTCTTC. The rearrangement joins TRBV29-1 to TRBJ2-1; TRBD2 matches 7 bases. CDR3 size: 16 residues. CDR1 and CDR2 from the germline V gene are SQVTM and ANQGSEA. Trimming removed 0 bases from V and 3 bases from J; junction bases left unmatched: 8.

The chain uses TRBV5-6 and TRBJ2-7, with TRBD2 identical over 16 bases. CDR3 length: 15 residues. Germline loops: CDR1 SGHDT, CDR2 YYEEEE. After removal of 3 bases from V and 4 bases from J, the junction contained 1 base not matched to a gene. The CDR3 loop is CASSSGLAGGYEQYF. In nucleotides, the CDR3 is TGTGCCAGCAGCTCGGGACTAGCGGGAGGGTACGAGCAGTACTTC.

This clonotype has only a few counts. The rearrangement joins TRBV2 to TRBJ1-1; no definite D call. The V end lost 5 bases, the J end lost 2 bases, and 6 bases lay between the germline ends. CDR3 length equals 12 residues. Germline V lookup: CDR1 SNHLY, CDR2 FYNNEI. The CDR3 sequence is CASSIPNTEAFF. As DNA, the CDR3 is TGTGCCAGCAGTATCCCAAACACTGAAGCTTTCTTT.

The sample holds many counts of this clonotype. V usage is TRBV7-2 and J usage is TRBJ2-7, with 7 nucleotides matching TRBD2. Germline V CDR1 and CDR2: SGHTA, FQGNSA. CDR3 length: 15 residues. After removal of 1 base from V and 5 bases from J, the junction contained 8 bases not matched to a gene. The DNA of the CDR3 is TGTGCCAGCAGCTTAGAGAGGCGGGAGTTTGACGAGCAGTACTTC. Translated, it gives CASSLERREFDEQYF.

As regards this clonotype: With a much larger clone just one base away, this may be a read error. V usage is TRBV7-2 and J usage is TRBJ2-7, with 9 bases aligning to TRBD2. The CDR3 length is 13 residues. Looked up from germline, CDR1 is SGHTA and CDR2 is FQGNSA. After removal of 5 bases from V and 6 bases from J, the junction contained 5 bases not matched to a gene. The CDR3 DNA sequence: TGTGCCAGCAGCCTGCCTAGCGGGATCGAGCAGTACTTC. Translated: CASSLPSGIEQYF.

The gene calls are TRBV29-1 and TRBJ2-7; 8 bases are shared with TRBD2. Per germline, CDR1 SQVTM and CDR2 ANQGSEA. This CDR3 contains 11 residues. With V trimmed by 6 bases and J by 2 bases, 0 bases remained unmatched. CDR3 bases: TGCAGCGTAGCGGGGGCCTACGAGCAGTACTTC. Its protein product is CSVAGAYEQYF.

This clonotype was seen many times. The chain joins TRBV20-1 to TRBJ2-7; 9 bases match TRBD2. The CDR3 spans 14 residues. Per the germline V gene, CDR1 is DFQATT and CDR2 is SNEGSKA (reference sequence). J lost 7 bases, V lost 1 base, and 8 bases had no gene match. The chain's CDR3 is CSARVPSGTGEQYF. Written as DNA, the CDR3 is TGCAGTGCTAGAGTTCCTAGCGGGACCGGGGAGCAGTACTTC.